This T cell receptor (beta chain) was recovered during a study of T cells expressing NK-cell markers. The CDR3 is 14 amino acids. From the 5' RACE reads, TCRdb lists one entry per CDR3 protein and no DNA. The table for this sample gives approximately 380,000 distinct CDR3 sequences. Sequencing used blood T cells: a sorted CD56 or NKG2C T cell subset, CD4+ or CD8+ T cells, or bulk PBMC T cells (not recorded which). The chain links TRBV12-3 or TRBV12-4 to TRBJ1-4; absent DNA, TCRdb's TRBD1 call cannot be checked. The receptor comes from a man aged 18 to 69 in good health. The CDR3 protein is CASSPQGWNEKLFF.